One and the same sample provided the 25 T cell receptor beta chains below, sequenced in a study of immune heterogeneity within non-small cell lung tumors. Amplifying TCR beta CDR3 involved multiplex PCR carried out with 32 V and 13 J primers. TCRdb ran MiXCR on the multiplex PCR reads and lists one entry per CDR3 protein. The sample lists thousands of distinct CDR3 sequences, 20% to 25% occurring once. Template material comprised bulk tumor genomic DNA at 550 to 650 ng per sample. Several widely spaced biopsies per primary tumor were taken during surgery. Patients had untreated, newly diagnosed non-small cell lung cancer and underwent curative surgery. Sequencing was carried out using lung tumor tissue. The receptor source for this set is a man between 60 and 70 years old with non-small cell lung cancer.

This clonotype counts as medium-sized. This sequence joins TRBV6-1 and TRBJ2-3; TRBD1 matches 10 bases. Germline loops: CDR1 MNHNS, CDR2 SASEGT. This CDR3 is built from 15 residues. V was pared by 5 bases and J by 4 bases, with 6 bases of the junction left unmatched. As DNA, the CDR3 is TGTGCCAGCAGTAAGTTCGGACAGGGGGCAGATACGCAGTATTTT. Amino acid sequence: CASSKFGQGADTQYF.

The chain couples TRBV4-1 to TRBJ1-1; unclear D gene. This CDR3 comprises 14 residues. Per the germline V gene, CDR1 is MGHRA and CDR2 is YSYEKL. Trimming took 8 bases from V and 1 from J, leaving 14 bases between them. CDR3 DNA sequence: TGCGCCAGCCAAGGAGGTCCGGCGAACACTGAAGCTTTCTTT. Translation gives CASQGGPANTEAFF.

This clonotype was picked up many times. CDR3 protein: CSAPQGSGYETQYF. The CDR3 DNA is TGCAGTGCTCCCCAGGGTTCGGGTTATGAGACCCAGTACTTC. The chain employs TRBV20-1 and TRBJ2-5, with D perhaps TRBD1 (5 bases). This CDR3 contains 14 residues. Trimming pared 5 bases from V and 5 bases from J, leaving 18 bases between. Looked up from germline, CDR1 is DFQATT and CDR2 is SNEGSKA (reference sequence).

The chain uses TRBV2 and TRBJ2-6, with TRBD1 matching 12 bases. Trimming took 8 bases from V and 2 from J; bases not matched to a gene: 7. Germline CDR1 and CDR2: SNHLY and FYNNEI. The CDR3 runs to 17 residues. CDR3 in DNA: TGTGCCAGCCGTGTCGGGACAGGGGGCGCTGGGGCCAACGTCCTGACTTTC. The encoded protein is CASRVGTGGAGANVLTF.

This rearrangement joins TRBV9 to TRBJ2-5; 10 bases match TRBD2. Germline V gene lookup returns CDR1 SGDLS and CDR2 YYNGEE. V shed 3 bases, J shed 3 bases, and the junction held 17 bases outside the gene matches. The length of the CDR3 is 19 residues. CDR3 DNA sequence: TGTGCCAGCAGCGAGGGGGTTGGAATGGGACTAGCGAGAAAAGAGACCCAGTACTTC. Amino acids: CASSEGVGMGLARKETQYF. Based on the CDR3 plus reference TRBV9 and TRBJ2-5, the full variable domain is DSGVTQTPKHLITATGQRVTLRCSPRSGDLSVYWYQQSLDQGLQFLIQYYNGEERAKGNILERFSAQQFPDLHSELNLSSLELGDSALYFCASSEGVGMGLARKETQYFGPGTRLLVL.

Relative to its sample, this clonotype is medium-sized. The rearrangement joins TRBV5-1 to TRBJ1-6; unclear D gene. The CDR3 contains 13 residues. With 1 base removed from V and 9 bases from J, the gap between germline ends came to 8 bases. Germline lookup yields CDR1 SGHRS and CDR2 YFSETQ. CDR3: CASSLYSSSPLHF. In nucleotides, the CDR3 is TGCGCCAGCAGCTTGTACAGTAGTTCACCCCTCCACTTT.

This clonotype has a single count. A much larger clone lies a single base off, so this may be a read error. The V and J genes are TRBV28 and TRBJ1-6, with D unresolved. The CDR3 covers 13 residues. Germline CDR1 reads MDHEN; CDR2 reads SYDVKM. DNA for the CDR3: TGTGCCAGCGGACTGGGTTATAATTCACCCCTCAACTTT. It codes for CASGLGYNSPLNF.

This clonotype was detected many times. The chain has TRBV2 and TRBJ2-3; D call uncertain. The CDR3 covers 14 residues. V was pared by 4 bases and J by 2 bases, with 10 bases between. Germline CDR1 is SNHLY and CDR2 is FYNNEI. The CDR3: CASSVNLYTDTQYF. The CDR3 nucleotides read TGTGCCAGCAGTGTTAATCTTTACACAGATACGCAGTATTTT.

In this sample, this clonotype turned up many times. This chain connects TRBV5-6 to TRBJ2-7, with D hard to call. In germline, CDR1 is SGHDT, CDR2 YYEEEE. Trimming removed 4 bases from V and 4 bases from J, with 9 bases in between. The CDR3 extends over 12 amino acids. CDR3 in amino acids: CASSEDGYEQYF. The CDR3, as DNA: TGTGCCAGCAGCGAAGACGGTTACGAGCAGTACTTC.

This clonotype qualifies as medium-sized. This chain uses TRBV4-1 with TRBJ1-2; no definite D call. This CDR3 is built from 16 residues. Looked up from germline, CDR1 is MGHRA and CDR2 is YSYEKL. Trimming left V 4 bases short and J 0 bases short, with 15 bases between. The DNA for the CDR3 is TGCGCCAGCAGCCCCCTCGGGCAGATATCTAACTATGGCTACACCTTC. Residues: CASSPLGQISNYGYTF.

Note on this clonotype: A read error may be the cause here, since a much bigger clone is one base away. This rearrangement joins TRBV20-1 to TRBJ2-5, with D perhaps TRBD1 or TRBD2 (5 bases each). Germline assignment: CDR1 DFQATT and CDR2 SNEGSKA (reference sequence). This CDR3 region has 12 residues. Trimming took off 7 bases at V and 5 bases at J, with 14 bases between the two ends. CDR3 nucleotides: TGCAGTGACCCTCAAGAGGGGGAGACCCAGTACTTC. Translation gives CSDPQEGETQYF.

Within the sample, this clonotype is medium-sized. V is TRBV4-1 and J is TRBJ2-1; 10 bases are a match to TRBD1. The CDR3 totals 14 residues. Trimming took 6 bases from V and 3 from J; bases not matched to a gene: 2. Germline V gene lookup returns CDR1 MGHRA and CDR2 YSYEKL. CDR3 residues: CASRWDRGYNEQFF. The DNA for the CDR3 is TGCGCCAGCAGGTGGGACAGGGGCTACAATGAGCAGTTCTTC.

On this clonotype itself: Possible read error: a much larger clone is one base away. The V gene is TRBV29-1, the J gene TRBJ2-3; tentative D call: TRBD2 (5 bases). The V gene's germline CDR1 is SQVTM and CDR2 ANQGSEA. CDR3 length: 11 amino acids. Trimming stripped 7 bases from V and 5 bases from J, with 10 bases between. Written as DNA, the CDR3 is TGCAGCGCCAAAGCGGTAGATACGCAGTATTTT. This gives the protein CSAKAVDTQYF.

As concerns this clonotype: Possible read error: a much larger clone is one base away. V is TRBV3-1 and J is TRBJ2-3; D is ambiguous. Germline CDR1 is LGHDT and CDR2 is YNNKEL (reference sequence). CDR3 length: 15 amino acids. The CDR3 DNA sequence: TGTGCCAGCATCCAAGGGTTTTACACCACAGATACGCAGTATTTT. It translates to CASIQGFYTTDTQYF.

This clonotype rates as medium-sized (0.01 to 0.1%). This chain links TRBV6-4 with TRBJ2-7; D is undetermined. The CDR3 is 10 residues long. V was clipped by 10 bases and J by 6 bases, with 10 bases between them. The germline V gene encodes CDR1 MRHNA and CDR2 SNTAGT. This CDR3 is CAKRFFEQYF. CDR3 DNA sequence: TGTGCCAAGAGGTTTTTCGAGCAGTACTTC.

On this clonotype itself: Just one base apart from a much larger clone, this may be a read error. The rearrangement links TRBV6-1 to TRBJ1-5, with a tentative D call TRBD1 (5 bases). The CDR3 has 14 amino acids. V was trimmed by 6 bases and J by 8 bases, leaving 17 bases between them. Germline CDR1 and CDR2: MNHNS and SASEGT. The CDR3 DNA follows: TGTGCCAGCAGCCAGACATGGGGCCTAGAGCCCCAGCATTTT. Translated, it gives CASSQTWGLEPQHF.

In this sample, this clonotype turned up a few times. The V gene is TRBV9, the J gene TRBJ2-3, with 7 bases that match TRBD1. Per germline, CDR1 SGDLS and CDR2 YYNGEE. The CDR3 consists of 15 residues. V shed 3 bases and J 1 base; nucleotides not matched to a gene: 5. The CDR3 coding sequence is TGTGCCAGCAGCGGTTCCGGGACAGGCACAGATACGCAGTATTTT. This encodes CASSGSGTGTDTQYF.

This clonotype was seen many times. This chain links TRBV16 with TRBJ2-1; possible D gene TRBD1, 6 bases. The germline gives CDR1 KGHSY, CDR2 FQNENV. V lost 2 bases and J lost 3, with 11 bases in between. The CDR3 is 15 residues long. CDR3 DNA: TGTGCCAGCAGCCAAGGACAGCCTGACTACAATGAGCAGTTCTTC. This translates into CASSQGQPDYNEQFF.

This clonotype showed up just a few times. A single base separates this from a much larger clone, so it may be a read error. The gene calls are TRBV5-4 and TRBJ2-2; the match to TRBD2 covers 9 bases. Germline assignment: CDR1 SGHNT and CDR2 YYREEE (reference sequence). This CDR3 region has 19 residues. CDR3 nucleotide sequence: TGTGCCAGCAGCCCCCGTAGGCTTAGCGGGAGTAGAAACACCGGGGAGCTGTCTTTT. Encoded protein: CASSPRRLSGSRNTGELSF. Full variable domain (remainder filled in from reference TRBV5-4 and TRBJ2-2): ETGVTQSPTHLIKTRGQQVTLRCSSQSGHNTVSWYQQALGQGPQFIFQYYREEENGRGNFPPRFSGLQFPNYSSELNVNALELDDSALYLCASSPRRLSGSRNTGELSFGEGSRLTVL.

About this clonotype: It may be a read error: a sequence one base away is much more abundant. The chain combines TRBV2 with TRBJ2-7; D perhaps matches TRBD1 (7 bases). The CDR3 length is 15 residues. Germline V gene sequence: CDR1 SNHLY, CDR2 FYNNEI. This chain's CDR3 is CVSKAGGTATYEQYF. The CDR3 nucleotides read TGTGTCAGCAAAGCCGGCGGGACAGCCACCTACGAGCAGTACTTC. The whole variable domain, remainder taken from reference TRBV2 and TRBJ2-7, is EPEVTQTPSHQVTQMGQEVILRCVPISNHLYFYWYRQILGQKVEFLVSFYNNEISEKSEIFDDQFSVERPDGSNFTLKIRSTKLEDSAMYFCVSKAGGTATYEQYFGPGTRLTVT.

This clonotype was counted ten times or more. This rearrangement joins TRBV18 to TRBJ1-1, with a possible D match to TRBD1 (5 bases). The germline gives CDR1 KGHSH, CDR2 LQKENI. The CDR3 extends over 15 amino acids. V lost 2 bases and J lost 4, with 14 bases in between. The CDR3 is CASSPEWQGSTEAFF. The CDR3 DNA reads as TGTGCCAGCTCACCAGAGTGGCAGGGCAGCACTGAAGCTTTCTTT.

This clonotype was observed a handful of times. Given a much more abundant clone one base away, this may be a read error. The chain has TRBV6-2 or TRBV6-3 and TRBJ2-7; D is possibly TRBD1 (6 bases). The CDR3 sequence is 14 residues long. Between the trimmed V and J ends, which lost 6 bases and 3 bases, there was a span of 15 bases. From germline, CDR1 is MNHEY and CDR2 SVGEGT. CDR3 coding DNA: TGTGCCAGCAGCCCACAGGGAACCCACTACGAGCAGTACTTC. This encodes CASSPQGTHYEQYF.

Within the sample, this clonotype is medium-sized (0.01 to 0.1%). The CDR3 DNA follows: TGTGCCAGCAGTCAATCCCTCACAGAGAACACTGAAGCTTTCTTT. It yields the protein CASSQSLTENTEAFF. The rearrangement links TRBV28 to TRBJ1-1; no definite D call. The length of the CDR3 is 15 residues. V shed 5 bases and J shed 1 base, with 14 bases lying between them. Germline CDR1 and CDR2: MDHEN and SYDVKM. The full variable domain, in which reference TRBV28 and TRBJ1-1 provide the parts outside the CDR3, is DVKVTQSSRYLVKRTGEKVFLECVQDMDHENMFWYRQDPGLGLRLIYFSYDVKMKEKGDIPEGYSVSREKKERFSLILESASTNQTSMYLCASSQSLTENTEAFFGQGTRLTVV.

This clonotype was recorded many times. This rearrangement joins TRBV28 to TRBJ2-1; 12 bases map to TRBD2. Losses at the gene ends were 7 bases for V and 6 bases for J; bases not matched to a gene: 7. CDR1 is MDHEN, CDR2 SYDVKM, per germline. The CDR3 loop spans 15 amino acids. The CDR3 reads CASTTSGGFLNEQFF. The CDR3 DNA sequence: TGTGCCAGCACGACTAGCGGGGGCTTTCTCAATGAGCAGTTCTTC.

Worth noting for this clonotype: Being one base from a much bigger clone, this may be a read error. This chain joins TRBV12-3 or TRBV12-4 and TRBJ2-1, with D tentatively TRBD1 or TRBD2 (6 bases each). CDR3 length: 15 residues. Here the CDR3 reads CASSLLGGSYDEQFF. The CDR3 nucleotides read TGTGCCAGCAGTTTACTGGGGGGCTCCTACGATGAGCAGTTCTTC.